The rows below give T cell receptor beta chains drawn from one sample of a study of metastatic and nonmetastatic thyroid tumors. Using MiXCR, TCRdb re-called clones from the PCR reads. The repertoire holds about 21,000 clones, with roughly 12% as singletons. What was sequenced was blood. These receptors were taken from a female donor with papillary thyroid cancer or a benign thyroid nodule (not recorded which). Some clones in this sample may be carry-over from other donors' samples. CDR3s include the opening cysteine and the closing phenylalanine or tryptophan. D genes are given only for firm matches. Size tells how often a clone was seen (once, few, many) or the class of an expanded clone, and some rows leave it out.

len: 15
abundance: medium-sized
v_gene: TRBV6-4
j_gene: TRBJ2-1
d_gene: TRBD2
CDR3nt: TGTGCCAGCAGTGACTCAGTGCTAGCGGGAGCTGAGCAGTTCTTC
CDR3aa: CASSDSVLAGAEQFF

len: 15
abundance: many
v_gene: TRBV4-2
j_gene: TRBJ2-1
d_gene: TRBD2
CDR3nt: TGTGCCAGCAGCCAATATTGGGACGGGGGGAATGAGCAGTTCTTC
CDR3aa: CASSQYWDGGNEQFF

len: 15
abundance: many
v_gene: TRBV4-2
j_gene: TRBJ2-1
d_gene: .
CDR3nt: TGTGCCAGCAGCCAAGTATCTACAGGGAGGAATGAGCAGTTCTTC
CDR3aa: CASSQVSTGRNEQFF

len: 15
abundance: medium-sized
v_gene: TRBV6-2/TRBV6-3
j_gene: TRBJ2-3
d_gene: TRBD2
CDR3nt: TGTGCCAGCACCGACACTTCTAGCGGGAGAGATACGCAGTATTTT
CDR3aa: CASTDTSSGRDTQYF

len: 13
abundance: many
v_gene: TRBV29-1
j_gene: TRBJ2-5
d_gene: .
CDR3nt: TGCAGCGTCCCCCTCTACGGGCGAGAGACCCAGTACTTC
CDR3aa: CSVPLYGRETQYF

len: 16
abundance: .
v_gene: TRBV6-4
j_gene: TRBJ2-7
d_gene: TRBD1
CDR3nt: TGTGCCAGCAGTCCAACTCCGGGACAGGGAGGCTACGAGCAGTACTTC
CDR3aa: CASSPTPGQGGYEQYF

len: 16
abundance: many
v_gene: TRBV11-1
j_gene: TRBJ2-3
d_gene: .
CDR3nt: TGTGCCAGCAGCCCCCGTCTCCAGCGGTCCACAGATACGCAGTATTTT
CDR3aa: CASSPRLQRSTDTQYF

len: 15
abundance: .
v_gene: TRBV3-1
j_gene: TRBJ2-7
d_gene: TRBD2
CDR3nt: TGTGCCAGCAGCCAAGATGTGGTAGCGGGGGTCGAGCAGTACTTC
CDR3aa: CASSQDVVAGVEQYF

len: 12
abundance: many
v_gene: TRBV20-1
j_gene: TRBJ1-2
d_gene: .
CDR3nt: TGCAGTGCTTTAGTATTCACCAGTGGCTACACCTTC
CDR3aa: CSALVFTSGYTF

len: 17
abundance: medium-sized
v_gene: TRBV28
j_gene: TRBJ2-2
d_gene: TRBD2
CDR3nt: TGTGCCAGCAGACCCCTCCCCGGGACGGGGGGCACCGGGGAGCTGTTTTTT
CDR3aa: CASRPLPGTGGTGELFF

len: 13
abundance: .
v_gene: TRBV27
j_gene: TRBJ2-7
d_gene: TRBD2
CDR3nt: TGTGCCAGCTACACGGCACGGGAGGGGGAGCAGTACTTC
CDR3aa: CASYTAREGEQYF

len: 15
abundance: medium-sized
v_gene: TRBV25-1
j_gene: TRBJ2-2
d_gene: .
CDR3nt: TGTGCCAGCAGTGCCCCAACGCGGGACACCGGGGAGCTGTTTTTT
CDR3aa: CASSAPTRDTGELFF

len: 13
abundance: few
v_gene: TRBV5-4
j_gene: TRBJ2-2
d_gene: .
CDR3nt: TGTGCCAGCAGCTCTGCGAACACCGGGGAGCTGTTTTTT
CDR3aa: CASSSANTGELFF

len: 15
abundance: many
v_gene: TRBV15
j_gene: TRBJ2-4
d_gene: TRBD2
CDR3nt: TGTGCCACCAGCAGGGGGGGGTTAGCCAAAAACATTCAGTACTTC
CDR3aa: CATSRGGLAKNIQYF

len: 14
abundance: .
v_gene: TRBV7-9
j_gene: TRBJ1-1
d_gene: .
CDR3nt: TGTGCCAGCAGCTTAAGTGGGGGGGACACTGAAGCTTTCTTT
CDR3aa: CASSLSGGDTEAFF

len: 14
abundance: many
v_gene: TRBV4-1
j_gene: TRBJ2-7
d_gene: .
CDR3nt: TGCGCCAGCAGCCAAACCGGGTCCTCCTACGAGCAGTACTTC
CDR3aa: CASSQTGSSYEQYF

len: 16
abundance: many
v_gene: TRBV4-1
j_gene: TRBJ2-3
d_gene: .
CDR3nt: TGCGCCAGCAGCCGACGAGGAGCGGAGATCACAGATACGCAGTATTTT
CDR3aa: CASSRRGAEITDTQYF

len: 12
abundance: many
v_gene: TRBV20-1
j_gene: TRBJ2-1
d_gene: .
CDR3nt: TGCAGTGCTAGGGATCACCCGGACGAGCAGTTCTTC
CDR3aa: CSARDHPDEQFF

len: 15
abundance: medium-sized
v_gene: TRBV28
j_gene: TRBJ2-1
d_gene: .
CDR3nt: TGTGCCAGCAGTTCAGGGCCTCTACCCTACAATGAGCAGTTCTTC
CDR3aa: CASSSGPLPYNEQFF

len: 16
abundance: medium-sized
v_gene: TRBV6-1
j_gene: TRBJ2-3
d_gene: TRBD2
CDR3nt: TGTGCCAGCAGTGAAGACCCGGGAGGGCCGACAGATACGCAGTATTTT
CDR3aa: CASSEDPGGPTDTQYF

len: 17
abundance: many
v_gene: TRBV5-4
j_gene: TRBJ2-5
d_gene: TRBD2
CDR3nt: TGTGCCAGCAGCCTGAACAGGGGACTAGCCCCTCAAGAGACCCAGTACTTC
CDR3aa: CASSLNRGLAPQETQYF

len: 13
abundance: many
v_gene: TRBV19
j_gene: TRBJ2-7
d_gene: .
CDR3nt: TGTGCCAGTAGCCTCGCACGCTCCTACGAGCAGTACTTC
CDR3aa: CASSLARSYEQYF

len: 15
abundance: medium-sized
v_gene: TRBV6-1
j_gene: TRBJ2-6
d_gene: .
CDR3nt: TGTGCCAGCAGTGAAGGATCCTCTGGGGCCAACGTCCTGACTTTC
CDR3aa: CASSEGSSGANVLTF

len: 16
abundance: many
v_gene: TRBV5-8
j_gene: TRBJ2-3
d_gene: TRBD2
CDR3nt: TGTGCCAGCAGCTCCCGACTAGCGGGAGAGACAGATACGCAGTATTTT
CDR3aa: CASSSRLAGETDTQYF

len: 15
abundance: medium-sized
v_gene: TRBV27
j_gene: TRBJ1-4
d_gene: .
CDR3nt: TGTGCCAGCAGACCGCAGCGAGGGGCAAATGAAAAACTGTTTTTT
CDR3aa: CASRPQRGANEKLFF

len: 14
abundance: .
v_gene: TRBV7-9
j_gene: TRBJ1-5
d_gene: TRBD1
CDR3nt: TGTGCCAGCAGCTTAGGAGACAGGGTACAGCCCCAGCATTTT
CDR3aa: CASSLGDRVQPQHF